This T cell receptor (beta chain) was recovered during a study of T cell repertoires in cytomegalovirus infection. Each CDR3 protein is one row after TCRdb ran MiXCR on the reads. Of 200,000 to 300,000 distinct CDR3 sequences in the sample, less than 9.5% were seen once. Notes on the study in general: The cumulative frequency of public TCR beta families distinguished individuals who carried CMV together with the relevant HLA.

This clonotype occurred a few times. Its cognate antigen is unknown. Trimming cost V 3 bases and J 5 bases; bases outside gene matches: 5. Germline CDR1 KGHSH, CDR2 LQKENI. The CDR3 length is 14 residues. The chain joins TRBV18 to TRBJ2-5; 8 bases are a match to TRBD2. The specimen sequenced was PBMCs. This clonotype was obtained from a human donor in good health (CMV status not recorded). Some clones in this sample may be carry-over from other donors' samples. The CDR3 DNA follows: TGTGCCAGCTCACCGGAAGCGGGGGAGGAGACCCAGTACTTC. Amino acid sequence: CASSPEAGEETQYF. The complete variable domain, with remaining parts taken from reference TRBV18 and TRBJ2-5, reads NAGVMQNPRHLVRRRGQEARLRCSPMKGHSHVYWYRQLPEEGLKFMVYLQKENIIDESGMPKERFSAEFPKEGPSILRIQQVVRGDSAAYFCASSPEAGEETQYFGPGTRLLVL.